This T cell receptor (beta chain) was retrieved from a study of blood T cell repertoires in COVID-19. About the research overall: Sites in the United States, Italy and Spain provided acute and convalescent COVID-19 samples. PBMCs, B-cell-depleted T cells, or T cells were the source of the cDNA or gDNA that made up the material.

Recruited during active infection, patients (from Seattle) were subsequently followed longitudinally. Authors' processing steps: By means of reference gene primer amplification, nucleated cell counts were estimated. Sequencing used immunoSEQ multiplex PCR; TCRdb keeps in-frame clones, though not all of them. The DNA gave D and trimming, while V, J and clone size come from that table. The data contain roughly 330,000 clones, 87% of them singletons. Germline V CDR1 and CDR2: SQVTM, ANQGSEA. Trimming removed 4 bases from V and 5 bases from J; junction bases left unmatched: 12. The CDR3 is 15 amino acids.

The origin of this receptor is a man younger than 40 with COVID-19, enrolled during active disease. This chain connects TRBV29-1 to TRBJ1-2, with TRBD1 matching over 8 bases. The sequencing sample was made of peripheral blood. The CDR3, as DNA: TGCAGCGTTGCCGATGGGGGGACAGGACAGTATGGCTACACCTTC. Protein: CSVADGGTGQYGYTF.